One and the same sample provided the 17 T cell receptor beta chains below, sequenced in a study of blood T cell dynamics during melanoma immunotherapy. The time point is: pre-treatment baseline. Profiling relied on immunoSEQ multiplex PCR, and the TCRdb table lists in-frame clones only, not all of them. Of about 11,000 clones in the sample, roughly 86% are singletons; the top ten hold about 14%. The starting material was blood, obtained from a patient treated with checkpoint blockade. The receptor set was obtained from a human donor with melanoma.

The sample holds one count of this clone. The CDR3, as DNA: TGTGCCAGCAGTGAAGCGCACGGGATATGCCACTTT. Its protein product is CASSEAHGICHF. The chain joins TRBV6-1 to TRBJ1-6; D gene uncertain. The germline V gene encodes CDR1 MNHNS and CDR2 SASEGT. The CDR3 length is 12 residues. The ends were cut back, 0 bases at V and 18 bases at J, with 12 bases in the middle.

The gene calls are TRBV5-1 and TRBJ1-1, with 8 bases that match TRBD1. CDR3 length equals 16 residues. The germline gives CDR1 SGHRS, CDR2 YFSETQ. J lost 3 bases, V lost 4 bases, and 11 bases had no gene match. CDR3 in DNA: TGCGCCAGCAGCCCGGACGGGGACAGGTCCTACACTGAAGCTTTCTTT. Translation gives CASSPDGDRSYTEAFF.

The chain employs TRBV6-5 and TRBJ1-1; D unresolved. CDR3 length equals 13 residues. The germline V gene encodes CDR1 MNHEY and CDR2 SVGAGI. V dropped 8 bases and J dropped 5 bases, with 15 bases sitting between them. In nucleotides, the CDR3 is TGTGCCAGCTGCCGGGCGGTCGGGACTGAAGCTTTCTTT. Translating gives CASCRAVGTEAFF.

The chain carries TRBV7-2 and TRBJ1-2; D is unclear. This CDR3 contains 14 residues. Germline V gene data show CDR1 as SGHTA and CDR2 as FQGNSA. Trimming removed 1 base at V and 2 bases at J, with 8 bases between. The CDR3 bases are TGTGCCAGCAGCTTAGGGGCAACCAACTATGGCTACACCTTC. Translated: CASSLGATNYGYTF.

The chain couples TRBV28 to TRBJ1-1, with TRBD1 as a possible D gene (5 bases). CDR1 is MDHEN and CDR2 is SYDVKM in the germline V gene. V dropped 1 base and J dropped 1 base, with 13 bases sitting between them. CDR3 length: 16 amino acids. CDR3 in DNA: TGTGCCAGCAGTTTATCGCTCCAGAGGGGGAACACTGAAGCTTTCTTT. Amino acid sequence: CASSLSLQRGNTEAFF.

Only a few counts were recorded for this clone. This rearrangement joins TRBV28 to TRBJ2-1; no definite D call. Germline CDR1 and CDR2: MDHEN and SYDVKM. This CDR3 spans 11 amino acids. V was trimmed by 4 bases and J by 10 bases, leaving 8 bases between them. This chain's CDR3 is CASSSLFEQFF. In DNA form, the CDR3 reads TGTGCCAGCAGTTCCCTTTTCGAGCAGTTCTTC. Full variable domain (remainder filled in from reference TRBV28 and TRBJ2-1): DVKVTQSSRYLVKRTGEKVFLECVQDMDHENMFWYRQDPGLGLRLIYFSYDVKMKEKGDIPEGYSVSREKKERFSLILESASTNQTSMYLCASSSLFEQFFGPGTRLTVL.

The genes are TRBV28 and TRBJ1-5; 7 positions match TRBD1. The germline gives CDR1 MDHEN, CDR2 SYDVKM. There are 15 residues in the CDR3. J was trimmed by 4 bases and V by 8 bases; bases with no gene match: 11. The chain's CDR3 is CASGRTGRGNQPQHF. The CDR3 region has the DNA TGTGCCAGCGGCCGGACAGGACGAGGGAATCAGCCCCAGCATTTT. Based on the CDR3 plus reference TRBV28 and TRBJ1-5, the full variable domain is DVKVTQSSRYLVKRTGEKVFLECVQDMDHENMFWYRQDPGLGLRLIYFSYDVKMKEKGDIPEGYSVSREKKERFSLILESASTNQTSMYLCASGRTGRGNQPQHFGDGTRLSIL.

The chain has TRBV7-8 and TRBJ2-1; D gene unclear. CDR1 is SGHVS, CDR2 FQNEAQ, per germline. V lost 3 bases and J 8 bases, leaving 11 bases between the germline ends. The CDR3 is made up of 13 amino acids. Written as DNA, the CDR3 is TGTGCCAGCAGCTTTCGTCCATCTGATGAGCAGTTCTTC. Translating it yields CASSFRPSDEQFF. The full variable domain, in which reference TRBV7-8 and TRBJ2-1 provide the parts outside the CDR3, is GAGVSQSPRYKVAKRGQDVALRCDPISGHVSLFWYQQALGQGPEFLTYFQNEAQLDKSGLPSDRFFAERPEGSVSTLKIQRTQQEDSAVYLCASSFRPSDEQFFGPGTRLTVL.

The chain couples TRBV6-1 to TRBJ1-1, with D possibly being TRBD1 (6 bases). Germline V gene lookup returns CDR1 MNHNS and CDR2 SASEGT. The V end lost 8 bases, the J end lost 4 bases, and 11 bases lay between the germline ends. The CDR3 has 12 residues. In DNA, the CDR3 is TGTGCCAGCGTAAACAGGGCCACTGAAGCTTTCTTT. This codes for CASVNRATEAFF.

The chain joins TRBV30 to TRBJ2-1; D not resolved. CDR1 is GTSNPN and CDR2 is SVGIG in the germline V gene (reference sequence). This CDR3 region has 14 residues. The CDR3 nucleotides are TGTGCTGCTAACCCGGTCTCGACCTACAATGAGCAGTTCTTC. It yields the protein CAANPVSTYNEQFF. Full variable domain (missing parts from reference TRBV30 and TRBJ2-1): SQTIHQWPATLVQPVGSPLSLECTVEGTSNPNLYWYRQAAGRGLQLLFYSVGIGQISSEVPQNLSASRPQDRQFILSSKKLLLSDSGFYLCAANPVSTYNEQFFGPGTRLTVL.

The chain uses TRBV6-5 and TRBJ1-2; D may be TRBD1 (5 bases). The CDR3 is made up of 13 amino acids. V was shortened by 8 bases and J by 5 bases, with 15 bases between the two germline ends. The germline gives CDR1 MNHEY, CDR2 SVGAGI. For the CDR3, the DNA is TGTGCCAGCCGGCGATACGGGGGATATGGCTACACCTTC. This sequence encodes CASRRYGGYGYTF.

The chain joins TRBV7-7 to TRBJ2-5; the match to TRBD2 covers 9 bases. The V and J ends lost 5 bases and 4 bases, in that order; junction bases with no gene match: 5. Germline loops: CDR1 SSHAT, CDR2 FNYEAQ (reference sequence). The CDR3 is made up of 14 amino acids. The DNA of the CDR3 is TGTGCCAGCAGCCCGGCGACTAGCGGAGAGACCCAGTACTTC. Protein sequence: CASSPATSGETQYF.

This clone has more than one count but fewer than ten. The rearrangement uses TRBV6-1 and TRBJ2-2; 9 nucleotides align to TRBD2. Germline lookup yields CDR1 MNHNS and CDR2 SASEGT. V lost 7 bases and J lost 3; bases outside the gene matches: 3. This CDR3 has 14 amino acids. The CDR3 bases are TGTGCCAGCATGGGACTAGCAGACACCGGGGAGCTGTTTTTT. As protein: CASMGLADTGELFF.

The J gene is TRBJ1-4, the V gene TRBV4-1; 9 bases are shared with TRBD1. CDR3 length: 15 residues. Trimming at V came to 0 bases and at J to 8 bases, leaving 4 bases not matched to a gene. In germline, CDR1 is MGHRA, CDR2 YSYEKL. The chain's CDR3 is CASSQEGTGKEKLFF. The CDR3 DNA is TGCGCCAGCAGCCAAGAAGGGACAGGGAAAGAAAAACTGTTTTTT.

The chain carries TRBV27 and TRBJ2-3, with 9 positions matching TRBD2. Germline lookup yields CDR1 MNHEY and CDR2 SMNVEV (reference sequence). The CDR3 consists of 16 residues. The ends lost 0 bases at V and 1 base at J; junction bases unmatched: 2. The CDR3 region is CASSLSGTSRTDTQYF. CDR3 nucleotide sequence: TGTGCCAGCAGTTTATCCGGGACTAGCCGCACAGATACGCAGTATTTT.

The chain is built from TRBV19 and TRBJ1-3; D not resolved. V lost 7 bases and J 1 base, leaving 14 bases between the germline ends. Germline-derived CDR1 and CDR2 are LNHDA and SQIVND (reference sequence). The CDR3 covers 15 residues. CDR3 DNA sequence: TGTGCCAGTACAACCATCGCGGTATCTGGAAACACCATATATTTT. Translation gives CASTTIAVSGNTIYF.

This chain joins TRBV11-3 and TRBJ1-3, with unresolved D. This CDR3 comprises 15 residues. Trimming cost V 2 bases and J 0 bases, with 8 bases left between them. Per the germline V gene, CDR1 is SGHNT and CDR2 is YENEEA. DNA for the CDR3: TGTGCCAGCAGCTTACCACAGAGCTCTGGAAACACCATATATTTT. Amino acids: CASSLPQSSGNTIYF.